This T cell receptor (beta chain) was found in a study of T cell repertoires in cytomegalovirus infection. This clonotype was counted ten times or more. The CDR3 is 15 amino acids. V shed 4 bases and J shed 5 bases, with 18 bases lying between them. CDR1 is MNHNS, CDR2 SASEGT, per germline. TCRdb called the reads again in MiXCR, with one record for every CDR3 protein. Of roughly 230,000 distinct CDR3 sequences listed, 17% are singletons. The sequenced sample was CD8+ T cells from PBMCs. This TCR was sampled from a human donor in good health (CMV status not recorded). Some clones in this sample may be carry-over from other donors' samples. The chain recombines TRBV6-1 with TRBJ2-7; D perhaps matches TRBD2 (6 bases). CDR3 in DNA: TGTGCCAGCAGTGTCCACCCTAGCGATCCGGACGAGCAGTACTTC. This encodes CASSVHPSDPDEQYF.